This TCR beta chain comes out of a study of Graves' ophthalmopathy and Graves' hyperthyroidism. Excluded: other autoimmune disease, uncontrolled infection, pregnancy or lactation. Amplification of TCR beta CDR3 regions used RNA transcripts. HTBI primers primed a first-round RT-PCR, and a second-round multiplex PCR followed. TCRdb re-called the multiplex PCR reads with MiXCR, one entry per CDR3 protein. The repertoire holds over a million distinct CDR3 sequences, 36% seen once, with approximately 10% in the top ten. There are many counts of this clonotype. This CDR3 spans 13 amino acids. CDR1 is MNHNY and CDR2 is SVGAGI in the germline V gene (reference sequence). The V gene lost 6 bases and the J gene lost 2 bases, with 11 bases spanning the gap.

The chain links TRBV6-6 to TRBJ2-7; D is uncertain. This TCR was recovered from an adult man with Graves' hyperthyroidism. Sequencing used peripheral blood or thyroid tissue (not recorded which). CDR3 region: CASSETAAYEQYF. Here the CDR3 DNA reads TGTGCCAGCAGCGAGACTGCAGCCTACGAGCAGTACTTC.